Below, 27 T cell receptor beta chains from the same sample are listed, as sequenced in a study of robustness of blood B and T cell sequencing. TCR beta repertoires were quantified from mRNA rather than genomic DNA. cDNA synthesis used template switching with a 5' universal priming oligo. Every cDNA molecule received a random 12-nucleotide UMI from the template-switch oligo. Each CDR3 protein is one row after TCRdb ran MiXCR on the PCR reads. This table holds about 3,500 distinct CDR3 sequences, over 50% found once. Input material: peripheral blood. Every receptor here comes from a human donor in good health.

The chain is built from TRBV5-1 and TRBJ2-1; 12 bases fit TRBD2. The CDR3 totals 15 residues. The germline V gene encodes CDR1 SGHRS and CDR2 YFSETQ. The V segment lost 0 bases and the J segment 7 bases; nucleotides outside the gene matches: 2. The CDR3 nucleotides read TGCGCCAGCAGCTTGGCTCTAGCGGGGGGGAATGAGCAGTTCTTC. Amino acid sequence: CASSLALAGGNEQFF.

This chain connects TRBV19 to TRBJ1-1; D unclear. Trimming removed 8 bases at V and 0 bases at J, with 13 bases between. Germline values: CDR1 LNHDA, CDR2 SQIVND (reference sequence). The CDR3 runs to 14 residues. CDR3 sequence: CASSPSAMNTEAFF. CDR3 DNA: TGTGCCAGTTCCCCCTCGGCCATGAACACTGAAGCTTTCTTT.

This sequence joins TRBV10-3 and TRBJ1-2, with unresolved D. This CDR3 is 14 amino acids long. V was shortened by 2 bases and J by 4 bases, with 11 bases between the two germline ends. Germline V gene sequence: CDR1 ENHRY, CDR2 SYGVKD. The CDR3 DNA sequence: TGTGCCATCAGTGAGGAAGGTAAATCCTATGGCTACACCTTC. Amino acids: CAISEEGKSYGYTF.

The chain is built from TRBV19 and TRBJ2-4, with 9 bases matching TRBD1. The CDR3 has 20 residues. Losses at the gene ends were 5 bases for V and 0 bases for J; bases not matched to a gene: 17. Germline lookup yields CDR1 LNHDA and CDR2 SQIVND (reference sequence). In DNA form, the CDR3 reads TGTGCCAGTAGTTCCTTGTCCCGGGACAGGGCCACTCTAGCCAAAAACATTCAGTACTTC. Its translation is CASSSLSRDRATLAKNIQYF.

This chain links TRBV24-1 with TRBJ1-1, with a tentative D call TRBD1 (5 bases). CDR1 is KGHDR, CDR2 SFDVKD, per germline. Trimming pared 3 bases from V and 1 base from J, leaving 11 bases between. The CDR3 covers 15 residues. CDR3 in DNA: TGTGCCACCAGTGATGTAAGGAGGGGGAACACTGAAGCTTTCTTT. It yields the protein CATSDVRRGNTEAFF.

This chain links TRBV20-1 with TRBJ2-1; D possibly matches TRBD1 or TRBD2 (6 bases each). Trimming removed 3 bases from V and 4 bases from J, with 13 bases in between. Germline assignment: CDR1 DFQATT and CDR2 SNEGSKA (reference sequence). This CDR3 is built from 14 residues. The CDR3 coding sequence is TGCAGTGCTAGTTGGGGGGCTGGTTACAATGAGCAGTTCTTC. Translated: CSASWGAGYNEQFF.

The gene calls are TRBV7-9 and TRBJ1-1, with D maybe TRBD1 (6 bases). The CDR3 has 15 residues. V dropped 2 bases and J dropped 4 bases, with 14 bases sitting between them. CDR1 and CDR2 from the germline V gene are SEHNR and FQNEAQ (reference sequence). The DNA for the CDR3 is TGTGCCAGCAGCTTAAGGGGGTCGGGTAGCACTGAAGCTTTCTTT. Its translation is CASSLRGSGSTEAFF.

The chain links TRBV29-1 to TRBJ2-3; D is perhaps TRBD1 or TRBD2 (5 bases each). Deletions cut 4 bases from V and 1 base from J, with 15 bases between. Germline V gives CDR1 SQVTM, CDR2 ANQGSEA. This CDR3 is 15 amino acids long. CDR3 residues: CSVVGRGLRTDTQYF. CDR3 DNA: TGCAGCGTTGTTGGACGGGGCCTTCGCACAGATACGCAGTATTTT.

This chain joins TRBV20-1 and TRBJ2-7; 7 nucleotides agree with TRBD1. Trimming took 2 bases from V and 7 from J; bases not matched to a gene: 8. The CDR3 has 13 amino acids. Germline V gene lookup returns CDR1 DFQATT and CDR2 SNEGSKA (reference sequence). The CDR3 spells CSARSNVQGEQYF. CDR3 DNA: TGCAGTGCTAGATCCAATGTACAGGGGGAGCAGTACTTC.

The genes are TRBV20-1 and TRBJ1-2; 9 bases align to TRBD1. The CDR3 runs 16 residues. In germline, CDR1 is DFQATT, CDR2 SNEGSKA (reference sequence). Trimming took 3 bases from V and 6 from J; bases not matched to a gene: 14. CDR3 region: CSASLAGDRASDGYTF. The CDR3 DNA sequence: TGCAGTGCTAGCTTGGCCGGGGACAGGGCATCGGATGGCTACACCTTC.

A few counts support this clonotype. This chain uses TRBV2 with TRBJ2-6; D may be TRBD2 (6 bases). The CDR3 spans 13 residues. Looked up from germline, CDR1 is SNHLY and CDR2 is FYNNEI. With 9 bases removed from V and 4 bases from J, the gap between germline ends came to 10 bases. The CDR3 sequence is CASAGGGANVLTF. The DNA of the CDR3 is TGTGCCAGTGCTGGGGGGGGGGCCAACGTCCTGACTTTC. The variable domain in full, with the rest retrieved from reference TRBV2 and TRBJ2-6, is EPEVTQTPSHQVTQMGQEVILRCVPISNHLYFYWYRQILGQKVEFLVSFYNNEISEKSEIFDDQFSVERPDGSNFTLKIRSTKLEDSAMYFCASAGGGANVLTFGAGSRLTVL.

The J gene is TRBJ1-5, the V gene TRBV15; a weak D match, TRBD1 (5 bases). There are 15 residues in the CDR3. Germline V gene sequence: CDR1 LNHNV, CDR2 YYDKDF (reference sequence). V lost 6 bases to trimming and J lost 4 bases, with 16 bases between them. The CDR3 reads CATSTTGTGNQPQHF. Here the CDR3 DNA reads TGTGCCACCAGTACCACCGGGACGGGGAATCAGCCCCAGCATTTT.

The J gene is TRBJ1-2, the V gene TRBV2; TRBD1 might be the D (6 bases). CDR1 is SNHLY and CDR2 is FYNNEI in the germline V gene. Trimming took 4 bases from V and 8 from J, leaving 17 bases between them. The length of the CDR3 is 14 residues. Here the CDR3 DNA reads TGTGCCAGCAGTGTCGTTGATCAGGGGAACGGCTACACCTTC. It yields the protein CASSVVDQGNGYTF.

The chain recombines TRBV11-1 with TRBJ2-3; 12 bases align to TRBD2. Per germline, CDR1 SGHAT and CDR2 FQDESV (reference sequence). The CDR3 contains 17 residues. The V and J ends lost 5 bases and 2 bases, in that order; junction bases with no gene match: 8. CDR3 nucleotides: TGTGCCAGCAGCCGACGGACTAGCGGGACTAACACAGATACGCAGTATTTT. Encoded protein: CASSRRTSGTNTDTQYF.

This chain links TRBV6-1 with TRBJ1-4; TRBD1 matches 7 bases. V lost 6 bases to trimming and J lost 3 bases; unmatched junction nucleotides: 7. Germline CDR1 MNHNS, CDR2 SASEGT. This CDR3 region has 15 residues. CDR3 loop: CASSRDSASNEKLFF. CDR3 nucleotide sequence: TGTGCCAGCAGCCGGGACAGCGCTTCTAATGAAAAACTGTTTTTT.

This clonotype has only a few counts. CDR3 protein: CASSTGGGVITGELFF. In DNA, the CDR3 is TGTGCCAGTAGCACCGGTGGGGGGGTCATCACCGGGGAGCTGTTTTTT. The chain employs TRBV19 and TRBJ2-2; the match to TRBD2 covers 7 bases. V was pared by 6 bases and J by 4 bases, with 11 bases of the junction left unmatched. The CDR3 runs to 16 residues. The germline CDR1 and CDR2 sequences are LNHDA and SQIVND (reference sequence).

The chain combines TRBV12-3 or TRBV12-4 with TRBJ2-7, with unresolved D. The length of the CDR3 is 13 residues. Trimming left V 3 bases short and J 2 bases short, with 8 bases between. The DNA for the CDR3 is TGTGCCAGCAGTTTTGGGGAAACCTACGAGCAGTACTTC. Amino acids: CASSFGETYEQYF.

This chain connects TRBV4-1 to TRBJ2-3, with TRBD2 identical over 8 bases. With V trimmed by 4 bases and J by 0 bases, 3 bases remained unmatched. There are 15 residues in the CDR3. Germline V gene sequence: CDR1 MGHRA, CDR2 YSYEKL. CDR3 bases: TGCGCCAGCAGCCGGGCGGGGGGAAGCACAGATACGCAGTATTTT. Translation: CASSRAGGSTDTQYF.

This clonotype was seen more than once but under ten times. This sequence joins TRBV24-1 and TRBJ2-3; D gene unclear. V was trimmed by 1 base and J by 8 bases, leaving 6 bases between them. The CDR3 totals 12 residues. Germline V lookup: CDR1 KGHDR, CDR2 SFDVKD. The CDR3 nucleotides read TGTGCCACCAGTGATTTTCTGAGTACGCAGTATTTT. It codes for CATSDFLSTQYF.

This clonotype was recorded only once. The chain links TRBV6-6 to TRBJ2-7; D tentatively reads TRBD1 or TRBD2 (5 bases each). CDR1 is MNHNY and CDR2 is SVGAGI in the germline V gene (reference sequence). The CDR3 runs to 11 residues. The ends were cut back, 2 bases at V and 7 bases at J, with 6 bases in the middle. Written as DNA, the CDR3 is TGTGCCAGCAGTTACGGGGGTGAGCAGTACTTC. Translation: CASSYGGEQYF.

Sample share makes this clonotype large (0.1 to 1%). The chain uses TRBV30 and TRBJ1-1; weak D call: TRBD1 (6 bases). V lost 3 bases, J lost 1 base, and 6 bases lay in between. Per germline, CDR1 GTSNPN and CDR2 SVGIG (reference sequence). This CDR3 has 12 residues. CDR3 region: CAWRTGNTEAFF. As DNA, the CDR3 is TGTGCCTGGAGGACAGGGAACACTGAAGCTTTCTTT.

V and J are TRBV6-5 and TRBJ2-3, with D perhaps being TRBD1 or TRBD2 (5 bases each). The CDR3 runs 16 residues. CDR1 is MNHEY and CDR2 is SVGAGI in the germline V gene. V was shortened by 4 bases and J by 2 bases, with 16 bases between the two germline ends. In nucleotides, the CDR3 is TGTGCCAGCAGTTTTGGGACGGATAGAGTCACAGATACGCAGTATTTT. Its translation: CASSFGTDRVTDTQYF.

This clonotype is medium-sized in the sample. This chain links TRBV10-1 with TRBJ2-5; TRBD1 is a possible D gene (6 bases). Germline V lookup: CDR1 WNHNN, CDR2 SYGVQD (reference sequence). Trimming removed 0 bases from V and 4 bases from J, with 15 bases in between. CDR3 length: 16 amino acids. The CDR3 DNA reads as TGCGCCAGCAGTGAGTCGCGCCAGGGACATAGAGAGACCCAGTACTTC. The encoded protein is CASSESRQGHRETQYF.

V and J are TRBV29-1 and TRBJ1-2, with 7 bases lining up with TRBD1. CDR3 size: 15 residues. With 1 base clipped from V and 8 bases from J, the junction kept 13 bases outside the gene matches. Germline V gene data show CDR1 as SQVTM and CDR2 as ANQGSEA. The CDR3 DNA reads TGCAGCGTTGAAGTTCTTCTAACAGGGGTGGGAGGCTACACCTTC. Translating gives CSVEVLLTGVGGYTF.

This chain connects TRBV6-1 to TRBJ2-7; D is unclear. Germline CDR1 and CDR2: MNHNS and SASEGT. Trimming cost V 6 bases and J 3 bases, with 18 bases left between them. There are 15 residues in the CDR3. The CDR3 is CASSRNPQSRYEQYF. The CDR3 nucleotides are TGTGCCAGCAGCCGGAACCCTCAGAGCCGCTACGAGCAGTACTTC.

This clonotype was recorded a few times. Here the CDR3 reads CASSSGLAGNTIYF. Here the CDR3 DNA reads TGTGCCAGCAGCTCAGGGTTGGCTGGAAACACCATATATTTT. The V call is TRBV6-1, the J call TRBJ1-3; TRBD1 might be the D (5 bases). Trimming removed 6 bases at V and 2 bases at J, with 11 bases between. CDR1 and CDR2 from the germline V gene are MNHNS and SASEGT. The CDR3 loop spans 14 amino acids.

The sample holds one count of this clonotype. The genes are TRBV6-6 and TRBJ1-5; the D gene is possibly TRBD1 (5 bases). This CDR3 has 16 amino acids. CDR1 MNHNY and CDR2 SVGAGI come from the germline V gene (reference sequence). V shed 7 bases and J shed 4 bases, with 20 bases lying between them. This CDR3 is CASTKTQTVGNQPQHF. The CDR3 nucleotides read TGTGCCAGCACTAAAACCCAGACAGTGGGAAATCAGCCCCAGCATTTT.